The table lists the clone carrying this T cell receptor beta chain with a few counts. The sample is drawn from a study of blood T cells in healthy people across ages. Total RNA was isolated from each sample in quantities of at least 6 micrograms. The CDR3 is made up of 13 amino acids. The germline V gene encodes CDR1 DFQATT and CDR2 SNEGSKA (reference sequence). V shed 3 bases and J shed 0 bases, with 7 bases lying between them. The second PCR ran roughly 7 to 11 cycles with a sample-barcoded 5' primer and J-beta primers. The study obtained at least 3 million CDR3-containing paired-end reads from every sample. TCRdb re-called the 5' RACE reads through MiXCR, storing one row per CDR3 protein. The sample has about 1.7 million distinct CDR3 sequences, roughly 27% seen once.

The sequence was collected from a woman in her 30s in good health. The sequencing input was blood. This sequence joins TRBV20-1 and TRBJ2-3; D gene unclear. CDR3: CSASFVSTDTQYF. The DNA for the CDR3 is TGCAGTGCTAGTTTCGTCAGCACAGATACGCAGTATTTT.